The rows below give T cell receptor beta chains drawn from one sample of a study of a mutant IDH1 vaccine in newly diagnosed glioma. Sequencing used immunoSEQ multiplex PCR; TCRdb keeps in-frame clones, though not all of them. The sample has fewer than 70,000 clones, about four fifths seen once. Their recognized antigens are unknown. The specimen comprised PBMCs, sampled from a glioma patient whose treatment included an IDH1 peptide vaccine. The receptor source for this set is a young man with glioma. Both conserved end residues are part of each CDR3. A D gene is named only where the DNA matches it firmly. A clone size is listed for some rows: how often the clone was seen (once, few, many), or a class if it is expanded.

V,J,size,D,CDR3,DNA
TRBV2,TRBJ2-5,-,TRBD2,CASRGRGGTETQYF,TGTGCCAGTCGGGGTCGGGGGGGCACTGAGACCCAGTACTTC
TRBV5-1,TRBJ1-6,-,TRBD1,CASSPRQGGTLHF,TGCGCCAGCAGCCCCCGCCAGGGGGGGACCCTCCACTTT
TRBV9,TRBJ1-1,-,-,CASSPGGGNTEAFF,TGTGCCAGCAGCCCGGGAGGGGGTAACACTGAAGCTTTCTTT
TRBV6-5,TRBJ1-1,-,TRBD1,CASSFDRGWVAEAFF,TGTGCCAGCAGTTTTGACAGGGGGTGGGTGGCTGAAGCTTTCTTT
TRBV7-9,TRBJ1-2,-,-,CASSSNRNNYGYTF,TGTGCCAGCAGCTCAAACAGGAATAACTATGGCTACACCTTC
TRBV5-1,TRBJ2-5,-,TRBD1,CASSFQQGQETQYF,TGCGCCAGCAGCTTTCAACAGGGGCAAGAGACCCAGTACTTC
TRBV4-1,TRBJ2-5,-,TRBD2,CASSLRLAGKQETQYF,TGCGCCAGCAGCCTGAGACTAGCGGGCAAACAAGAGACCCAGTACTTC
TRBV19,TRBJ2-1,-,-,CASKITGSYNEQFF,TGTGCCAGTAAAATAACAGGCTCCTACAATGAGCAGTTCTTC
TRBV5-1,TRBJ2-6,-,TRBD1,CASSTIGQGAPLSGANVLTF,TGCGCCAGCAGTACTATCGGACAGGGCGCTCCCCTCTCTGGGGCCAACGTCCTGACTTTC
TRBV7-9,TRBJ2-1,-,TRBD1,CASSSGTGDYNEQFF,TGTGCCAGCAGCTCGGGGACAGGGGACTACAATGAGCAGTTCTTC
TRBV28,TRBJ1-2,-,TRBD1,CASRDGTGDYGYTF,TGTGCCAGCAGGGACGGGACAGGGGACTATGGCTACACCTTC
TRBV9,TRBJ1-1,-,-,CASSVGVSRHTEAFF,TGTGCCAGCAGCGTAGGGGTGAGTAGGCACACTGAAGCTTTCTTT
TRBV27,TRBJ1-3,-,-,CASSLVFGNTIYF,TGTGCCAGCAGTTTGGTATTCGGAAACACCATATATTTT
TRBV7-9,TRBJ2-6,-,-,CASPTANFRNSGANVLTF,TGTGCCAGCCCGACAGCGAACTTCAGAAACTCTGGGGCCAACGTCCTGACTTTC
TRBV19,TRBJ2-5,-,TRBD1,CASSSTGVETQYF,TGTGCCAGTAGCTCTACAGGGGTAGAGACCCAGTACTTC
TRBV7-2,TRBJ1-2,once,-,CASSLRDGYGYTF,TGTGCCAGCAGCTTACGGGACGGCTATGGCTACACCTTC
TRBV28,TRBJ1-4,-,-,CASSLGNREKLFF,TGTGCCAGCAGTTTAGGGAACAGGGAAAAACTGTTTTTT
TRBV6-4,TRBJ2-7,-,-,CASSVPGPQAAGSYEQYF,TGTGCCAGCAGTGTCCCCGGGCCGCAAGCAGCGGGTAGCTACGAGCAGTACTTC
TRBV7-9,TRBJ1-6,-,-,CASSLGSGFYNSPLHF,TGTGCCAGCAGCTTAGGTTCGGGCTTCTATAATTCACCCCTCCACTTT
TRBV27,TRBJ2-2,once,-,CASKSTVSNTGELFF,TGTGCCTCCAAAAGTACGGTGTCGAACACCGGGGAGCTGTTTTTT
TRBV19,TRBJ2-6,-,TRBD1,CASSLTGTGANVLTF,TGTGCCAGTAGTCTGACAGGGACCGGGGCCAACGTCCTGACTTTC
TRBV2,TRBJ1-5,-,-,CASSEEGSNQPQHF,TGTGCCAGCAGTGAAGAGGGAAGCAATCAGCCCCAGCATTTT
TRBV18,TRBJ1-1,-,-,CASSPFTRNTEAFF,TGTGCCAGCTCACCGTTTACCAGGAACACTGAAGCTTTCTTT
TRBV6-5,TRBJ1-2,once,-,CASSYLTDNYGYTF,TGTGCCAGCAGTTACCTGACAGACAACTATGGCTACACCTTC
TRBV2,TRBJ1-2,-,-,CASSEGAANYGYTF,TGTGCCAGCAGTGAGGGGGCGGCTAACTATGGCTACACCTTC
TRBV12-5,TRBJ2-2,-,TRBD2,CASGLSVSLAGATGELFF,TGTGCTAGTGGTTTAAGCGTAAGTCTAGCGGGAGCTACCGGGGAGCTGTTTTTT
TRBV21-1,TRBJ2-5,-,-,CASSTHPGTVETQYF,TGTGCCAGCAGCACCCACCCTGGGACGGTAGAGACCCAGTACTTC
TRBV6-5,TRBJ2-5,-,TRBD2,CASSYNGGALETQYF,TGTGCCAGCAGTTACAACGGGGGGGCCCTCGAGACCCAGTACTTC
TRBV15,TRBJ2-7,-,-,CATSRDGREQYF,TGTGCCACCAGCAGAGATGGGCGTGAGCAGTACTTC
TRBV5-1,TRBJ1-6,-,-,CASSFGDRSPLHF,TGCGCCAGCAGCTTTGGGGATCGGTCACCCCTCCACTTT
TRBV27,TRBJ2-4,-,TRBD2,CASSSRAGGKLAKNIQYF,TGTGCCAGCAGTTCCCGAGCGGGGGGGAAACTAGCCAAAAACATTCAGTACTTC
TRBV7-9,TRBJ2-1,-,-,CASSPPTGPDNEQFF,TGTGCCAGCAGCCCACCGACGGGTCCCGACAATGAGCAGTTCTTC
TRBV7-6,TRBJ1-2,-,-,CASSLAMGGYSYGYTF,TGTGCCAGCAGCTTAGCGATGGGAGGGTATAGCTATGGCTACACCTTC
TRBV6-5,TRBJ1-6,-,-,CASSRRLPYNSPLHF,TGTGCCAGCAGCCGTCGACTCCCCTATAATTCACCCCTCCACTTT
TRBV7-2,TRBJ1-5,-,-,CASSSNWNQPQHF,TGTGCCAGCAGCTCAAACTGGAATCAGCCCCAGCATTTT
TRBV19,TRBJ2-3,-,-,CASSITGDTQYF,TGTGCCAGTAGTATCACGGGGGATACGCAGTATTTT
TRBV6-5,TRBJ2-2,-,-,CASSRQAKPRELFF,TGTGCCAGCAGCAGACAGGCAAAACCGAGGGAGCTGTTTTTT
TRBV28,TRBJ2-7,-,-,CASRPGLFNEQYF,TGTGCCAGCCGACCGGGACTTTTTAACGAGCAGTACTTC
TRBV5-1,TRBJ2-1,once,-,CASSLAYNEQFF,TGCGCCAGCAGCTTAGCCTACAATGAGCAGTTCTTC
TRBV15,TRBJ1-1,-,-,CATSGSTVIVTEAFF,TGTGCCACCAGCGGGTCGACAGTGATTGTCACTGAAGCTTTCTTT
TRBV5-4,TRBJ1-2,-,-,CASSPGGDWYGYTF,TGTGCCAGCAGCCCGGGGGGGGACTGGTATGGCTACACCTTC
TRBV5-1,TRBJ2-1,-,TRBD2,CASSFLAGEQFF,TGCGCCAGCAGCTTTCTAGCGGGGGAGCAGTTCTTC
TRBV7-8,TRBJ2-1,-,-,CASLATAYNEQFF,TGTGCCAGCCTTGCGACAGCCTACAATGAGCAGTTCTTC
TRBV15,TRBJ1-3,-,-,CATSMWQDYSGNTIYF,TGTGCCACCAGCATGTGGCAGGATTACTCTGGAAACACCATATATTTT
TRBV19,TRBJ2-7,-,-,CASSPVRAIPYEQYF,TGTGCCAGTAGTCCTGTGAGAGCAATACCCTACGAGCAGTACTTC
TRBV15,TRBJ2-7,-,-,CATSRRTRWRGDEQYF,TGTGCCACCAGCCGTCGTACCCGGTGGCGGGGTGACGAGCAGTACTTC
TRBV7-9,TRBJ1-2,-,TRBD1,CASSLNTGTGNGYTF,TGTGCCAGCAGCCTCAATACCGGGACAGGGAATGGCTACACCTTC